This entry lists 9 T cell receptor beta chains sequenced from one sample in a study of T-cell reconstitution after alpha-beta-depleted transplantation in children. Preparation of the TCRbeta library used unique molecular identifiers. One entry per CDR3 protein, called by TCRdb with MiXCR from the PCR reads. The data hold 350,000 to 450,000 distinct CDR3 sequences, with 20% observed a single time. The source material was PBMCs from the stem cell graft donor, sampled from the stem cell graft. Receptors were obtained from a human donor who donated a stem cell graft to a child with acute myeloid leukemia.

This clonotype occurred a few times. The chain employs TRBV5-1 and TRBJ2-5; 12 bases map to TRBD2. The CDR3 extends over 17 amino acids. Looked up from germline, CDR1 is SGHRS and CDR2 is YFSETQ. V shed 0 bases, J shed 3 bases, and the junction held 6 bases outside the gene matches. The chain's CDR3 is CASSLGLAGVREETQYF. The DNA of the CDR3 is TGCGCCAGCAGCTTGGGACTAGCGGGAGTAAGAGAAGAGACCCAGTACTTC.

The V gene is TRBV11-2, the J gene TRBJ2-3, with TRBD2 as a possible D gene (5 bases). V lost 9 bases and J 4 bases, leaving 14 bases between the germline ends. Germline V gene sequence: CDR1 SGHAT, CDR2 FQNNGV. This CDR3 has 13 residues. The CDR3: CASAGRRADTQYF. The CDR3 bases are TGTGCCAGTGCGGGTCGGCGCGCAGATACGCAGTATTTT.

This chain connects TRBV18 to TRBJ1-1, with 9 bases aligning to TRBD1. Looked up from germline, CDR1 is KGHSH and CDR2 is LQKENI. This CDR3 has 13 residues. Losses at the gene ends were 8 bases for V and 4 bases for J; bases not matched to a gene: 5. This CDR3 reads CASTGGWGTEAFF. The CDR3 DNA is TGTGCCAGCACAGGGGGCTGGGGCACTGAAGCTTTCTTT.

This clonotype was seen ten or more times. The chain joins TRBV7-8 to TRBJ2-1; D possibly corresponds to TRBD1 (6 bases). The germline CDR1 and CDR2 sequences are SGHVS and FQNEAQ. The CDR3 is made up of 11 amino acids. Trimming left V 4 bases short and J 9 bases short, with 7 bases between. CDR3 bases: TGTGCCAGCAGCTCGACAGGTGAGCAGTTCTTC. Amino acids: CASSSTGEQFF.

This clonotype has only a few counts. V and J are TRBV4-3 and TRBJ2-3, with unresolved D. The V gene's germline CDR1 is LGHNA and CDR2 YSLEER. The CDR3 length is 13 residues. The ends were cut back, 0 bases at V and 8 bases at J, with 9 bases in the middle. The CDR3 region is CASSQDRQATQYF. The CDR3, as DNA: TGCGCCAGCAGCCAAGATAGGCAGGCTACGCAGTATTTT.

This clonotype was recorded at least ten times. CDR3: CASSEFGQEQFF. The CDR3 DNA reads as TGTGCCAGCAGTGAATTTGGGCAGGAGCAGTTCTTC. The rearrangement links TRBV25-1 to TRBJ2-1; D is ambiguous. CDR1 and CDR2 from the germline V gene are MGHDK and SYGVNS. The CDR3 spans 12 residues. V lost 1 base to trimming and J lost 10 bases, with 8 bases between them.

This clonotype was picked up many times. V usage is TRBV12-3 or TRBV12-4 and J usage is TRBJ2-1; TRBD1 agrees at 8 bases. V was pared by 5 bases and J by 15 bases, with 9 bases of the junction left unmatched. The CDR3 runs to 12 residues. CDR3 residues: CASSIPGTGLFF. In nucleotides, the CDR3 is TGTGCCAGCAGTATACCCGGGACAGGTTTGTTCTTC.

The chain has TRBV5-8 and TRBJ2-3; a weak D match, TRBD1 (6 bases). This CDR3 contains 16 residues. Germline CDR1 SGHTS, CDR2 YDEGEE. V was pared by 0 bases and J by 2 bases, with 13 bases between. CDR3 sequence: CASSLGGGHHTDTQYF. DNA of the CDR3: TGTGCCAGCAGCTTGGGTGGGGGACACCACACAGATACGCAGTATTTT.

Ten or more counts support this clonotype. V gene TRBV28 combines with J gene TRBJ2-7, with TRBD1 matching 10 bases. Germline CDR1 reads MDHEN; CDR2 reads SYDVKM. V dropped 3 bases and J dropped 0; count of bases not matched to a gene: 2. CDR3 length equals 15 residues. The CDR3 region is CASSFGQGGSYEQYF. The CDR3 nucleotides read TGTGCCAGCAGTTTTGGACAGGGGGGCTCCTACGAGCAGTACTTC.